The present entry profiles one T cell receptor beta chain with its context. Its target is not known. Sequencing used immunoSEQ multiplex PCR; TCRdb keeps in-frame clones, though not all of them. The profile shows about 98,000 clones, roughly 80% of them singletons. This record belongs to a study of radiotherapy plus CTLA-4 blockade in lung cancer. Study overall: There were objective responses in around 18% of patients, and 31% had disease control. The study's findings and limits: The authors reported that early blood T cell clone dynamics, with interferon-beta, best predicted response. Subsequent to radiotherapy plus ipilimumab, tumor-derived TCR clones underwent expansion in blood.

The study treated chemo-refractory metastatic non-small-cell lung cancer patients with focal radiation plus ipilimumab CTLA-4 blockade. The material sequenced was peripheral blood, taken from a patient treated with radiotherapy plus ipilimumab. This sequence was found in a human donor with non-small cell lung cancer who had a partial response to radiotherapy plus ipilimumab.

The CDR3 protein is CASSLEQGDTGELFF. In DNA, the CDR3 is TGTGCCAGCAGCCTGGAACAGGGAGACACCGGGGAGCTGTTTTTT. This rearrangement joins TRBV5-6 to TRBJ2-2, with a possible D match to TRBD1 (6 bases). There are 15 residues in the CDR3. The germline V gene encodes CDR1 SGHDT and CDR2 YYEEEE. Trimming took 4 bases from V and 3 from J, leaving 13 bases between them.